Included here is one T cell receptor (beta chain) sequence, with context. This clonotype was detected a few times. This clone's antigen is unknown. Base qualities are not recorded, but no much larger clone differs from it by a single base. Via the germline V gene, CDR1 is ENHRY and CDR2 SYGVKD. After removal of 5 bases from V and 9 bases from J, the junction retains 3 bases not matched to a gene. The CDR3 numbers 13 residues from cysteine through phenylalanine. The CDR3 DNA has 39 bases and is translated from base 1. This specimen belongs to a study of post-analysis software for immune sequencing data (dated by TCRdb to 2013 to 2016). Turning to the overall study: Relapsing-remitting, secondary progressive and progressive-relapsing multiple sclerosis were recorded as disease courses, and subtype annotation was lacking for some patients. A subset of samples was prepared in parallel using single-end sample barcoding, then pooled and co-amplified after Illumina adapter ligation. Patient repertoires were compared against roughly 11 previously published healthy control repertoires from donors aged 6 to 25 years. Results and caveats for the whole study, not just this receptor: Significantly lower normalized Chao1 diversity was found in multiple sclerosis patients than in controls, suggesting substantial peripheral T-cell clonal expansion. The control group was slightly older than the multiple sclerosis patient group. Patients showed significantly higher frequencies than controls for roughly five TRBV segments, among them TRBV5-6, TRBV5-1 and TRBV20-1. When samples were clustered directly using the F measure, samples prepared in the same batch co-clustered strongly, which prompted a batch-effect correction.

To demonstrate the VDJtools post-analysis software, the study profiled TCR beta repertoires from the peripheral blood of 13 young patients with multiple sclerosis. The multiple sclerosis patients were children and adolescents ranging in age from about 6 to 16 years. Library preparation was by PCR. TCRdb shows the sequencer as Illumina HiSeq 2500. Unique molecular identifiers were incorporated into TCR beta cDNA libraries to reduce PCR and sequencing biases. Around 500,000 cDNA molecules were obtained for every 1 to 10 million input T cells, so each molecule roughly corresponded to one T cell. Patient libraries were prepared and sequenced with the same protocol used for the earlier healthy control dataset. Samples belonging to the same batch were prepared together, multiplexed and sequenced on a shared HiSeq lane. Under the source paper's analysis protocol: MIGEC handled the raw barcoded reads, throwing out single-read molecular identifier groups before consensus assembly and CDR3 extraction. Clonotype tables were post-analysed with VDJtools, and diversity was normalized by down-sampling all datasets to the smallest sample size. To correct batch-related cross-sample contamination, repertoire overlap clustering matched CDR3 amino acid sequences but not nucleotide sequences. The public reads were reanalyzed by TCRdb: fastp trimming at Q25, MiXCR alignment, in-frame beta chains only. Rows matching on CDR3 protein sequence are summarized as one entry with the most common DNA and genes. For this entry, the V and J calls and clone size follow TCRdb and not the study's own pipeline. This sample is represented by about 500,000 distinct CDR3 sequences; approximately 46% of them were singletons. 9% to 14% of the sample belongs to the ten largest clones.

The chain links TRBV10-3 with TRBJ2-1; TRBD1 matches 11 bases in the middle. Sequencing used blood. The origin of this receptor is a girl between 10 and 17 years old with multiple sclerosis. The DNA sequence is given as TGTGCCATCAGTCCGGGACAGGGGGTTGAGCAGTTCTTC. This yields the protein CAISPGQGVEQFF.